This is a list of T cell receptor beta chains from one sample in a study of shared clonotypes between healthy human individuals. The assay was immunoSEQ multiplex PCR, and TCRdb's table has in-frame clones only and misses some. The profile covers about 2.4 million clones, with approximately 94% appearing a single time and 0.36% taken by the ten largest. The sequenced sample was naive CD4+ T cells from PBMCs. The receptor set was obtained from a man aged 18-30 years in good health. Some clones in this sample may be carry-over from other donors' samples. Each CDR3 is given with its conserved first and last residue. A D gene is named only where the DNA matches it firmly. Expanded clones get a size class; other rows say once, few or many, or leave the size out.

TRBJ2-3	-	TRBV18	-	CASSSVSSPTDTQYF	TGTGCCAGCTCCTCTGTCTCGTCCCCCACAGATACGCAGTATTTT
TRBJ1-4	-	TRBV7-9	TRBD1	CASSFTQGVGEKLFF	TGTGCCAGCAGCTTTACACAGGGGGTCGGGGAAAAACTGTTTTTT
TRBJ2-1	-	TRBV7-9	TRBD1	CAIVGDSAYNEQFF	TGTGCCATCGTGGGGGACAGCGCCTACAATGAGCAGTTCTTC
TRBJ1-4	-	TRBV7-9	TRBD1	CASSSGQGGEKLFF	TGTGCCAGCAGCAGCGGACAGGGAGGGGAAAAACTGTTTTTT
TRBJ2-7	-	TRBV7-8	TRBD2	CASSRWTSQFYEQYF	TGTGCCAGCAGCCGATGGACTAGCCAATTCTACGAGCAGTACTTC
TRBJ2-5	-	TRBV5-4	TRBD2	CASSLVAGGGETQYF	TGTGCCAGCAGCTTGGTTGCGGGAGGCGGGGAGACCCAGTACTTC
TRBJ1-1	-	TRBV30	-	CAWSVLSPNTEAFF	TGTGCCTGGAGTGTACTGTCTCCGAACACTGAAGCTTTCTTT
TRBJ2-1	-	TRBV29-1	TRBD2	CSVDDSGRALGPNEQFF	TGCAGCGTGGATGATAGCGGGAGGGCCCTCGGTCCCAATGAGCAGTTCTTC
TRBJ1-1	-	TRBV7-8	-	CASSPQGNTEAFF	TGTGCCAGCAGCCCACAGGGGAACACTGAAGCTTTCTTT
TRBJ1-2	-	TRBV19	-	CASSITGTYALSHGYTF	TGTGCCAGTAGTATTACGGGGACATACGCTCTTAGCCACGGCTACACCTTC
TRBJ1-1	-	TRBV18	TRBD1	CASSGTGGTEAFF	TGTGCCAGCTCGGGCACAGGGGGCACTGAAGCTTTCTTT
TRBJ2-3	-	TRBV29-1	TRBD1	CSTRQGTLHTDTQYF	TGCAGCACGCGACAGGGGACCCTCCACACAGATACGCAGTATTTT
TRBJ2-5	once	TRBV2	-	CASSGTPQETQYF	TGTGCCAGCTCCGGGACACCCCAAGAGACCCAGTACTTC
TRBJ2-1	-	TRBV7-8	TRBD1	CASSHQRTGPDLKFF	TGTGCCAGCAGCCACCAACGGACAGGGCCTGACCTAAAGTTCTTC
TRBJ1-6	-	TRBV7-3	-	CASSLTAQGNSPLHF	TGTGCCAGCAGCTTAACGGCGCAGGGGAATTCACCCCTCCACTTT
TRBJ1-4	-	TRBV10-3	TRBD1	CAISRQGATNEKLFF	TGTGCCATCAGTCGACAGGGGGCGACTAATGAAAAACTGTTTTTT
TRBJ2-2	-	TRBV29-1	TRBD1	CSVRKIGQGRTTLTGELFF	TGCAGCGTGAGGAAGATCGGACAGGGGAGGACTACTCTCACCGGGGAGCTGTTTTTT
TRBJ1-1	-	TRBV9	-	CASSAGVGETEAFF	TGTGCCAGCAGCGCAGGGGTGGGTGAGACTGAAGCTTTCTTT
TRBJ1-1	once	TRBV28	TRBD1	CASSPDPTGKAFF	TGTGCCAGCAGTCCCGACCCGACAGGGAAGGCTTTCTTT
TRBJ2-7	-	TRBV7-2	-	CASSLGAGLRAEQYF	TGTGCCAGCAGCTTAGGAGCGGGTTTACGGGCCGAGCAGTACTTC
TRBJ2-1	-	TRBV28	-	CASSDTGTRRGNEQFF	TGTGCCAGCAGTGACACCGGGACACGGCGTGGGAATGAGCAGTTCTTC
TRBJ2-1	once	TRBV5-1	TRBD2	CASTGTSGNNEQFF	TGCGCCAGCACCGGGACTAGCGGAAACAATGAGCAGTTCTTC
TRBJ2-3	-	TRBV6-6	-	CASQNRVSDTQYF	TGTGCCAGCCAGAACAGGGTTTCGGATACGCAGTATTTT
TRBJ1-5	-	TRBV19	-	CASTAIGVNQPQHF	TGTGCCAGTACCGCGATAGGGGTCAATCAGCCCCAGCATTTT
TRBJ1-5	-	TRBV9	-	CASSVSGGDQPQHF	TGTGCCAGCAGCGTCTCGGGGGGAGATCAGCCCCAGCATTTT
TRBJ2-1	-	TRBV15	TRBD2	CATSRGGGDEQFF	TGTGCCACCAGCAGAGGCGGGGGAGATGAGCAGTTCTTC
TRBJ2-5	-	TRBV11-3	TRBD1	CASSSQTGAGETQYF	TGTGCCAGCAGCTCCCAGACAGGGGCCGGGGAGACCCAGTACTTC
TRBJ2-2	-	TRBV11-2	TRBD2	CASSRGLAGNTGELFF	TGTGCCAGCAGCAGAGGGCTAGCGGGCAACACCGGGGAGCTGTTTTTT